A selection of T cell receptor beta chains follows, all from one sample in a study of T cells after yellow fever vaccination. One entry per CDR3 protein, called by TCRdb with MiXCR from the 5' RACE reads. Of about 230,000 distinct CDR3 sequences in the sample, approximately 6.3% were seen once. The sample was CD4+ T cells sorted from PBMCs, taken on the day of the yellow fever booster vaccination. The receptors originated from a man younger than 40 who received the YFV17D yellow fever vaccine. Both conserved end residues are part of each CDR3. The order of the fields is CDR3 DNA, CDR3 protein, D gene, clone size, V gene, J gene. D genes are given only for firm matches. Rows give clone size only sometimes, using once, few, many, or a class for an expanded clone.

CDR3nt: TGTGCCAGCGCCCGGGGGGGGATCACTGAAGCTTTCTTT
CDR3aa: CASARGGITEAFF
d_gene: NA
abundance: few
v_gene: TRBV27
j_gene: TRBJ1-1

CDR3nt: TGTGCCAGCAGTTTAGGGGGGACAGGGCCCTACGAGCAGTACTTC
CDR3aa: CASSLGGTGPYEQYF
d_gene: TRBD1
abundance: NA
v_gene: TRBV12-3/TRBV12-4
j_gene: TRBJ2-7

CDR3nt: TGCAGTGCCTCCCGGACTAGCGGGAGGGGTACCGGTTTGTCTTCCAAAAACATTCAGTACTTC
CDR3aa: CSASRTSGRGTGLSSKNIQYF
d_gene: TRBD2
abundance: many
v_gene: TRBV20-1
j_gene: TRBJ2-4

CDR3nt: TGCAGCGTTGCGTCTAGCGTCTACAATGAGCAGTTCTTC
CDR3aa: CSVASSVYNEQFF
d_gene: NA
abundance: NA
v_gene: TRBV29-1
j_gene: TRBJ2-1

CDR3nt: TGTGCCAGCTCACCAACAACAGGGTATGGAAACACCATATATTTT
CDR3aa: CASSPTTGYGNTIYF
d_gene: NA
abundance: NA
v_gene: TRBV18
j_gene: TRBJ1-3

CDR3nt: TGTGCCAGCAGCGTACCGGGACAGGGGGCGTCTCGGGTCTACGAGCAGTACTTC
CDR3aa: CASSVPGQGASRVYEQYF
d_gene: TRBD1
abundance: NA
v_gene: TRBV7-8
j_gene: TRBJ2-7

CDR3nt: TGTGCCAGCAGGGGACAAGCGGGAGGGCTCTGGGATACGCAGTATTTT
CDR3aa: CASRGQAGGLWDTQYF
d_gene: TRBD2
abundance: few
v_gene: TRBV28
j_gene: TRBJ2-3

CDR3nt: TGTGCCAGCACCCAGGACAGGGTAAAAAGCTATGGCTACACCTTC
CDR3aa: CASTQDRVKSYGYTF
d_gene: TRBD1
abundance: many
v_gene: TRBV2
j_gene: TRBJ1-2

CDR3nt: TGTGCCAGCAGTTTGGGACAGGGCCTTATGGGTGAGACCCAGTACTTC
CDR3aa: CASSLGQGLMGETQYF
d_gene: TRBD1
abundance: NA
v_gene: TRBV6-5
j_gene: TRBJ2-5

CDR3nt: TGTGCCAGCAGTTTAGGTCATCGAGATACGCAGTATTTT
CDR3aa: CASSLGHRDTQYF
d_gene: NA
abundance: many
v_gene: TRBV12-3/TRBV12-4
j_gene: TRBJ2-3

CDR3nt: TGTGCCAGCAGCACCGGACAGGGCCGAACAACTAATGAAAAACTGTTTTTT
CDR3aa: CASSTGQGRTTNEKLFF
d_gene: TRBD1
abundance: NA
v_gene: TRBV7-2
j_gene: TRBJ1-4

CDR3nt: TGCGCCAGCAGGGCCGGGACTAGCGGGTTTGAGCAGTTCTTC
CDR3aa: CASRAGTSGFEQFF
d_gene: TRBD2
abundance: many
v_gene: TRBV5-1
j_gene: TRBJ2-1

CDR3nt: TGTGCCAGCAGGGAGACAGGGGGACTGAACACTGAAGCTTTCTTT
CDR3aa: CASRETGGLNTEAFF
d_gene: TRBD1
abundance: NA
v_gene: TRBV12-3/TRBV12-4
j_gene: TRBJ1-1

CDR3nt: TGTGCCAGCAGTTCACAGGGGGTTTGGGCTGAAGCTTTCTTT
CDR3aa: CASSSQGVWAEAFF
d_gene: TRBD1
abundance: NA
v_gene: TRBV6-5
j_gene: TRBJ1-1

CDR3nt: TGTGCCAGCAGCCAAGGACAGGGTAGGGGTTTCGAGCAGTACTTC
CDR3aa: CASSQGQGRGFEQYF
d_gene: TRBD1
abundance: few
v_gene: TRBV3-1
j_gene: TRBJ2-7

CDR3nt: TGCAGTGCAAACGGGGAAGTAGGCTCTGGAAACACCATATATTTT
CDR3aa: CSANGEVGSGNTIYF
d_gene: NA
abundance: many
v_gene: TRBV20-1
j_gene: TRBJ1-3

CDR3nt: TGTGCCACCAGTACTACAGCCGCACGATACAATGAGCAGTTCTTC
CDR3aa: CATSTTAARYNEQFF
d_gene: NA
abundance: many
v_gene: TRBV24-1
j_gene: TRBJ2-1

CDR3nt: TGCGCCAGCAGCTTGGATCGGCGGGGTACCTACGAGCAGTACTTC
CDR3aa: CASSLDRRGTYEQYF
d_gene: NA
abundance: NA
v_gene: TRBV5-1
j_gene: TRBJ2-7

CDR3nt: TGTGCCAGCTCACCGACCAGCTCGGATACCTACGAGCAGTACTTC
CDR3aa: CASSPTSSDTYEQYF
d_gene: NA
abundance: NA
v_gene: TRBV18
j_gene: TRBJ2-7

CDR3nt: TGTGCCAGCAGCCAAGACTCCCCTAGCGGGAGGACGCAGTATTTT
CDR3aa: CASSQDSPSGRTQYF
d_gene: TRBD2
abundance: many
v_gene: TRBV4-2
j_gene: TRBJ2-3

CDR3nt: TGTGCCAGCAGTTCCGGGGGGGACGAGTACTTC
CDR3aa: CASSSGGDEYF
d_gene: TRBD2
abundance: NA
v_gene: TRBV12-3/TRBV12-4
j_gene: TRBJ2-7

CDR3nt: TGCAGCGTCCCACCCGGGGGGTACTCCTACAATGAGCAGTTCTTC
CDR3aa: CSVPPGGYSYNEQFF
d_gene: TRBD2
abundance: few
v_gene: TRBV29-1
j_gene: TRBJ2-1

CDR3nt: TGCAGTGCTAGAGATTCGGGACAGCCCTACAATGAGCAGTTCTTC
CDR3aa: CSARDSGQPYNEQFF
d_gene: TRBD1
abundance: NA
v_gene: TRBV20-1
j_gene: TRBJ2-1

CDR3nt: TGTGCCAGCAGCTTACTCAATCTGGCGGATGCCTACAATGAGCAGTTCTTC
CDR3aa: CASSLLNLADAYNEQFF
d_gene: NA
abundance: few
v_gene: TRBV7-3
j_gene: TRBJ2-1

CDR3nt: TGTGCCAGCAGCCACACGGAGACCCAGTACTTC
CDR3aa: CASSHTETQYF
d_gene: NA
abundance: NA
v_gene: TRBV3-1
j_gene: TRBJ2-5

CDR3nt: TGCAGTGCTAGAGATACCGTAAGCTCCTACAATGAGCAGTTCTTC
CDR3aa: CSARDTVSSYNEQFF
d_gene: NA
abundance: few
v_gene: TRBV20-1
j_gene: TRBJ2-1

CDR3nt: TGTGCCAGCAGCCCTCCCCCCCCCGCGGACGAGCAGTACTTC
CDR3aa: CASSPPPPADEQYF
d_gene: NA
abundance: NA
v_gene: TRBV5-4
j_gene: TRBJ2-7

CDR3nt: TGCAGTGCTTTGACGACCAGCAACCAAGAGACCCAGTACTTC
CDR3aa: CSALTTSNQETQYF
d_gene: NA
abundance: many
v_gene: TRBV20-1
j_gene: TRBJ2-5

CDR3nt: TGTGCCATCAGTGAGCGTCAGGGAGATGGAGGGGCCTCTGGGGCCAACGTCCTGACTTTC
CDR3aa: CAISERQGDGGASGANVLTF
d_gene: NA
abundance: NA
v_gene: TRBV10-3
j_gene: TRBJ2-6

CDR3nt: TGTGCCAGCAGCCCGCAGGAAGGCTACACCTTC
CDR3aa: CASSPQEGYTF
d_gene: NA
abundance: many
v_gene: TRBV7-9
j_gene: TRBJ1-2

CDR3nt: TGTGCCAGCAGCACACAGGATAGCGGGGAGCTGTTTTTT
CDR3aa: CASSTQDSGELFF
d_gene: NA
abundance: many
v_gene: TRBV12-3/TRBV12-4
j_gene: TRBJ2-2

CDR3nt: TGTGCCAGCAGCGCGGGGGGGGGTGCCGCCGGGGAGCTGTTTTTT
CDR3aa: CASSAGGGAAGELFF
d_gene: TRBD2
abundance: NA
v_gene: TRBV9
j_gene: TRBJ2-2

CDR3nt: TGTGCCAGCAGCAGACAGCTCCCGGCCCGAGATACGCAGTATTTT
CDR3aa: CASSRQLPARDTQYF
d_gene: NA
abundance: NA
v_gene: TRBV3-1
j_gene: TRBJ2-3

CDR3nt: TGCGCCAGCAGCGCAGACTTAGAACTTACTCACGAGCAGTACTTC
CDR3aa: CASSADLELTHEQYF
d_gene: NA
abundance: few
v_gene: TRBV5-1
j_gene: TRBJ2-7

CDR3nt: TGTGCCAGCTCCCCGACCGGGGAGACCCAGTACTTC
CDR3aa: CASSPTGETQYF
d_gene: NA
abundance: many
v_gene: TRBV6-5
j_gene: TRBJ2-5

CDR3nt: TGTGCCAGCAGCCAAGACGTAACCTACTACAATGAGCAGTTCTTC
CDR3aa: CASSQDVTYYNEQFF
d_gene: NA
abundance: many
v_gene: TRBV3-1
j_gene: TRBJ2-1